These 9 T cell receptor beta chains originate from one sample sequenced in a study of cytomegalovirus exposure and HLA in healthy donors. TCRdb's table, derived via immunoSEQ multiplex PCR, lists solely in-frame clones and lacks some. The sample consists of 95,000 to 150,000 clones, about 96% of them appearing once. The sample consisted of PBMCs. These receptor sequences come from a man aged 18 to 30 in good health and CMV-seronegative.

The rearrangement joins TRBV15 to TRBJ2-3, with 9 bases identical to TRBD1. Per the germline V gene, CDR1 is LNHNV and CDR2 is YYDKDF (reference sequence). Trimming at V came to 5 bases and at J to 0 bases, leaving 3 bases not matched to a gene. The length of the CDR3 is 15 residues. CDR3 sequence reads: CATSRDRASTDTQYF. In DNA, the CDR3 is TGTGCCACCAGCCGGGACAGGGCCAGCACAGATACGCAGTATTTT.

The V gene is TRBV5-1, the J gene TRBJ2-3; the D is unclear. Germline loops: CDR1 SGHRS, CDR2 YFSETQ. V was cut by 4 bases and J by 0 bases, with 9 bases left in between. The CDR3 length is 14 residues. This CDR3 reads CASSPLLSTDTQYF. The CDR3 region has the DNA TGCGCCAGCAGCCCACTTTTGAGCACAGATACGCAGTATTTT.

The chain links TRBV6-6 to TRBJ2-2; D call uncertain. There are 16 residues in the CDR3. With 4 bases removed from V and 9 bases from J, the gap between germline ends came to 21 bases. In germline, CDR1 is MNHNY, CDR2 SVGAGI (reference sequence). The CDR3 nucleotides read TGTGCCAGCAGTTCGGCTAGAGTCCCCGGAACCCGGGAGCTGTTTTTT. Protein product: CASSSARVPGTRELFF.

The CDR3 DNA reads as TGTGCCAGCAGCCTTAACACTGAAGCTTTCTTT. Its translation: CASSLNTEAFF. V and J are TRBV5-6 and TRBJ1-1, with D unclear. From germline, CDR1 is SGHDT and CDR2 YYEEEE. CDR3 length equals 11 residues. V lost 4 bases and J lost 2, with 3 bases in between.

This chain connects TRBV28 to TRBJ1-2; 8 nucleotides agree with TRBD1. The CDR3 is made up of 13 amino acids. Trimming at V came to 10 bases and at J to 6 bases, leaving 10 bases not matched to a gene. Looked up from germline, CDR1 is MDHEN and CDR2 is SYDVKM. The CDR3 loop reads CATLNRGWNGYTF. The CDR3 DNA sequence: TGTGCCACCCTGAACAGGGGGTGGAATGGCTACACCTTC.

The genes are TRBV4-3 and TRBJ2-5; tentative D call: TRBD1 (6 bases). CDR3 length: 15 amino acids. Trimming pared 0 bases from V and 4 bases from J, leaving 12 bases between. The germline CDR1 and CDR2 sequences are LGHNA and YSLEER. CDR3 coding DNA: TGCGCCAGCAGCCAAGAGGGGGCCATGGGAGAGACCCAGTACTTC. Its protein product is CASSQEGAMGETQYF.

J is TRBJ2-2 and V is TRBV7-9; D not resolved. Germline V gene sequence: CDR1 SEHNR, CDR2 FQNEAQ (reference sequence). The CDR3 contains 15 residues. Trimming cost V 2 bases and J 0 bases, with 7 bases left between them. This CDR3 is CASSLSGPNTGELFF. The CDR3 region has the DNA TGTGCCAGCAGCTTAAGTGGGCCGAACACCGGGGAGCTGTTTTTT.

This chain links TRBV5-1 with TRBJ2-1, with 10 positions matching TRBD2. Germline V CDR1 and CDR2: SGHRS, YFSETQ. Unmatched junction bases numbered 6, after V lost 4 bases and J lost 8 bases. This CDR3 is built from 14 residues. CDR3 residues: CASSRTSGNYEQFF. The CDR3, as DNA: TGCGCCAGCAGCAGAACTAGCGGGAATTATGAGCAGTTCTTC.

The chain recombines TRBV27 with TRBJ1-3; D is ambiguous. The CDR3 consists of 15 residues. Trimming cost V 1 base and J 7 bases, with 14 bases left between them. Germline assignment: CDR1 MNHEY and CDR2 SMNVEV (reference sequence). CDR3 amino acids: CASSLYRSSSNTIYF. Here the CDR3 DNA reads TGTGCCAGCAGTTTATACCGAAGTTCTAGCAACACCATATATTTT.